These 31 T cell receptor beta chains were sequenced from one sample in a study of vaccination and CD4 T cells after COVID-19. The antigens of these receptors remain unknown. The treatment was: roughly ten-day PBMC culture with coronavirus spike peptide pools or control peptides (ViraFEST assay). Cultured CD4+ T cell DNA was sequenced using the Oncomine TCR Beta short-read assay. TCRdb redid the calling of the PCR reads with MiXCR, one entry per CDR3 protein. The table lists roughly 15,000 distinct CDR3 sequences, around 58% of them singletons. Sequencing was carried out using CD4+ T cells from blood, cultured in vitro. Receptors originate from a human donor who had recovered from COVID-19.

This clonotype was observed a few times. The chain has TRBV19 and TRBJ1-5; the match to TRBD1 covers 8 bases. The V gene's germline CDR1 is LNHDA and CDR2 SQIVND (reference sequence). The CDR3 loop spans 14 amino acids. V lost 5 bases, J lost 8 bases, and 8 bases stayed unmatched. CDR3 DNA: TGTGCCAGTAGTCTCGGGACAGGTATTAAGCCCCAGCATTTT. This sequence encodes CASSLGTGIKPQHF.

For this clonotype: One junction end does not reproduce the germline sequence, and a read error may be involved. The chain carries TRBV28 and TRBJ1-3; D ambiguous. Germline V lookup: CDR1 MDHEN, CDR2 SYDVKM. CDR3 length: 12 amino acids. The DNA of the CDR3 is TGTACCAGCAGCTTACAGGGAAACACCATATATTTT. Its translation: CTSSLQGNTIYF.

For this clonotype: A read error is likely, as this CDR3 ends without the conserved phenylalanine or tryptophan. The limits of the CDR3 on the DNA are not certain, so only TCRdb's listed CDR3 is given. This chain joins TRBV5-3 and TRBJ2-3; TRBD2 is the table's D call and was not checked against the DNA. TRBV5-3 is marked as an open reading frame, function uncertain. The CDR3 extends over 10 residues, inclusive of both ends. The CDR3: CARGFGGGVG.

The chain links TRBV12-3 or TRBV12-4 to TRBJ1-1; D not resolved. This CDR3 comprises 13 residues. V was clipped by 2 bases and J by 3 bases, with 7 bases between them. The CDR3 DNA is TGTGCCAGCAGTTTATATCAGTACACTGAAGCTTTCTTT. Translating gives CASSLYQYTEAFF.

V and J are TRBV27 and TRBJ2-1; 10 bases are shared with TRBD2. V was clipped by 2 bases and J by 4 bases; unmatched bases: 14. Germline CDR1 MNHEY, CDR2 SMNVEV (reference sequence). The CDR3 runs 19 residues. The CDR3 nucleotides read TGTGCCAGCAGTTTAGGGGGGGGGCTAATAGCGGGAGGATACAATGAGCAGTTCTTC. It yields the protein CASSLGGGLIAGGYNEQFF.

This chain joins TRBV20-1 and TRBJ2-7; 12 bases are shared with TRBD2. There are 19 residues in the CDR3. The junction had 22 bases not matched to a gene; V was cut back by 5 bases and J by 5 bases. CDR1 and CDR2 (germline): DFQATT, SNEGSKA (reference sequence). The CDR3 DNA follows: TGCAGTGCTGCTTCCCCCTTCGGACTAGCGGGATATGAGGGTCACGAGCAGTACTTC. It encodes CSAASPFGLAGYEGHEQYF.

The chain employs TRBV10-3 and TRBJ2-1; 11 bases match TRBD2. V was clipped by 6 bases and J by 9 bases; unmatched bases: 7. The length of the CDR3 is 14 residues. CDR1 and CDR2 (germline): ENHRY, SYGVKD. The CDR3 region is CAIRGLAVESEQFF. The CDR3 coding sequence is TGTGCCATCAGGGGACTAGCGGTAGAAAGTGAGCAGTTCTTC.

This chain links TRBV19 with TRBJ1-4, with D maybe TRBD1 (5 bases). The CDR3 covers 13 residues. V lost 6 bases to trimming and J lost 5 bases, with 10 bases between them. Germline-derived CDR1 and CDR2 are LNHDA and SQIVND (reference sequence). The CDR3 loop reads CASRGTENEKLFF. As DNA, the CDR3 is TGTGCCAGTAGAGGGACGGAAAATGAAAAACTGTTTTTT.

The table lists this clonotype with a few counts. V gene TRBV18 combines with J gene TRBJ1-2; D remains unclear. The V gene's germline CDR1 is KGHSH and CDR2 LQKENI. CDR3 length equals 15 residues. V shed 2 bases and J shed 4 bases, with 14 bases lying between them. CDR3 sequence (DNA): TGTGCCAGCTCACCAGGGCAGTCTGAGACCTATGGCTACACCTTC. As protein: CASSPGQSETYGYTF.

V and J are TRBV28 and TRBJ1-5; TRBD1 is a possible D gene (5 bases). V was shortened by 3 bases and J by 3 bases, with 9 bases between the two germline ends. The CDR3 length is 14 residues. Germline V gives CDR1 MDHEN, CDR2 SYDVKM. The CDR3, as DNA: TGTGCCAGCAGTTTGGGGACCTCCAATCAGCCCCAGCATTTT. Protein: CASSLGTSNQPQHF.

This clonotype was detected a few times. The chain couples TRBV5-4 to TRBJ2-4, with 11 bases lining up with TRBD2. The CDR3 consists of 16 residues. The ends lost 4 bases at V and 7 bases at J; junction bases unmatched: 10. Germline CDR1 SGHNT, CDR2 YYREEE (reference sequence). The CDR3: CASSPVAGGLGNIQYF. Here the CDR3 DNA reads TGTGCCAGCAGCCCGGTAGCGGGAGGGCTGGGGAACATTCAGTACTTC.

The chain joins TRBV6-1 to TRBJ1-2; possibly TRBD1 for D (6 bases). There are 17 residues in the CDR3. The ends were cut back, 4 bases at V and 1 base at J, with 19 bases in the middle. Germline V lookup: CDR1 MNHNS, CDR2 SASEGT. This CDR3 reads CASSGTLRTESNYGYTF. CDR3 nucleotides: TGTGCCAGCAGTGGAACTCTCAGGACAGAGAGTAACTATGGCTACACCTTC.

V is TRBV2 and J is TRBJ1-6; unclear D gene. The CDR3 length is 13 residues. V lost 5 bases, J lost 7 bases, and 9 bases lay in between. Germline CDR1 and CDR2: SNHLY and FYNNEI. This chain's CDR3 is CASSLAMNSPLHF. The CDR3 bases are TGTGCCAGCAGTTTGGCAATGAATTCACCCCTCCACTTT.

J is TRBJ2-1 and V is TRBV11-2; a weak D match, TRBD1 (6 bases). This CDR3 comprises 15 residues. The germline V gene has CDR1 SGHAT and CDR2 FQNNGV. Deletions cut 0 bases from V and 9 bases from J, with 15 bases between. The CDR3 is CASSLDTWGLAEQFF. CDR3 DNA: TGTGCCAGCAGCTTAGATACGTGGGGGCTGGCTGAGCAGTTCTTC.

In its sample, this clonotype was seen a few times. The rearrangement links TRBV6-1 to TRBJ2-7; TRBD1 matches 11 bases. The CDR3 consists of 16 residues. The germline V gene has CDR1 MNHNS and CDR2 SASEGT. V shed 1 base and J 5 bases; nucleotides not matched to a gene: 7. This chain's CDR3 is CASSEVIPGQGDEQYF. The CDR3 nucleotides are TGTGCCAGCAGTGAAGTCATTCCGGGACAGGGGGACGAGCAGTACTTC.

The table lists this clonotype with a count of one. This chain uses TRBV24-1 with TRBJ2-1; D uncertain. Germline V gives CDR1 KGHDR, CDR2 SFDVKD. The CDR3 loop spans 13 amino acids. V was clipped by 4 bases and J by 7 bases, with 10 bases between them. The CDR3 loop reads CATSDTGRNEQFF. CDR3 nucleotide sequence: TGTGCCACCAGTGACACTGGGCGAAATGAGCAGTTCTTC.

The V call is TRBV4-1, the J call TRBJ1-2; TRBD1 is a possible D gene (5 bases). Trimming took off 1 base at V and 5 bases at J, with 11 bases between the two ends. Germline V gene data show CDR1 as MGHRA and CDR2 as YSYEKL. The CDR3 has 14 amino acids. The CDR3 DNA reads TGCGCCAGCAGCCAAGTAGGGGAAGGGTATGGCTACACCTTC. Protein product: CASSQVGEGYGYTF.

This sequence joins TRBV7-9 and TRBJ2-3; D is unclear. Trimming left V 5 bases short and J 2 bases short, with 11 bases between. Germline V gene lookup returns CDR1 SEHNR and CDR2 FQNEAQ (reference sequence). The CDR3 runs to 14 residues. The DNA for the CDR3 is TGTGCCAGCAGCCGACCGACTGACACAGATACGCAGTATTTT. This encodes CASSRPTDTDTQYF.

The chain uses TRBV10-3 and TRBJ2-7, with 7 positions matching TRBD2. Germline V gives CDR1 ENHRY, CDR2 SYGVKD. V trimming: 6 bases; J trimming: 0 bases; junction bases outside the gene matches: 5. This CDR3 has 14 residues. CDR3 sequence reads: CAIRGTISSYEQYF. CDR3 in DNA: TGTGCCATCAGGGGGACTATTTCCTCCTACGAGCAGTACTTC.

For the CDR3, the DNA is TGTGCCAGCAGCCAGACAGGGGGCGGTGAAAAACTGTTTTTT. Translation gives CASSQTGGGEKLFF. This chain connects TRBV28 to TRBJ1-4; 10 nucleotides agree with TRBD1. The CDR3 sequence is 14 residues long. Germline assignment: CDR1 MDHEN and CDR2 SYDVKM. V gave up 6 bases and J gave up 7 bases; unmatched junction bases: 5.

J is TRBJ2-7 and V is TRBV6-1, with 7 bases matching TRBD1. This CDR3 is 14 amino acids long. Trimming took 6 bases from V and 2 from J; bases not matched to a gene: 7. Looked up from germline, CDR1 is MNHNS and CDR2 is SASEGT. CDR3: CASRETGSTYEQYF. DNA for the CDR3: TGTGCCAGCAGGGAGACAGGGTCCACCTACGAGCAGTACTTC.

This clonotype is deemed medium-sized. The CDR3 DNA is TGCGCCAGCAGCTTGGTCTGGGGGGGGAATGAAAAACTGTTTTTT. This gives the protein CASSLVWGGNEKLFF. The J gene is TRBJ1-4, the V gene TRBV5-1; possible D gene TRBD1, 5 bases. The length of the CDR3 is 15 residues. V was pared by 0 bases and J by 5 bases, with 11 bases between. Germline V gives CDR1 SGHRS, CDR2 YFSETQ.

This chain links TRBV15 with TRBJ2-1; D unclear. Trimming shortened V by 0 bases and J by 9 bases, and 9 bases separated the two germline ends. Germline assignment: CDR1 LNHNV and CDR2 YYDKDF (reference sequence). The CDR3 loop spans 13 amino acids. This CDR3 is CATSRDRTGEQFF. CDR3 DNA sequence: TGTGCCACCAGCAGAGATAGAACGGGTGAGCAGTTCTTC.

The rearrangement joins TRBV20-1 to TRBJ1-4; 8 positions agree with TRBD1. This CDR3 comprises 15 residues. V gave up 2 bases and J gave up 7 bases; unmatched junction bases: 9. Germline V gene lookup returns CDR1 DFQATT and CDR2 SNEGSKA (reference sequence). The CDR3 nucleotides are TGCAGTGCTAGAAATCCAGGGGGCTCTGGTGAAAAACTGTTTTTT. It codes for CSARNPGGSGEKLFF.

The genes are TRBV6-1 and TRBJ1-1; 8 bases fit TRBD1. V gave up 4 bases and J gave up 4 bases; unmatched junction bases: 5. Per the germline V gene, CDR1 is MNHNS and CDR2 is SASEGT. The length of the CDR3 is 14 residues. The CDR3 DNA reads as TGTGCCAGCAGTGTTACAGGGGGGCCCACTGAAGCTTTCTTT. Its translation: CASSVTGGPTEAFF.

The chain carries TRBV20-1 and TRBJ2-1; maybe TRBD1 (5 bases). Germline CDR1 DFQATT, CDR2 SNEGSKA (reference sequence). Trimming stripped 0 bases from V and 5 bases from J, with 11 bases between. This CDR3 contains 14 residues. CDR3 in amino acids: CSARDPGHNNEQFF. As DNA, the CDR3 is TGCAGTGCTAGAGACCCCGGACATAACAATGAGCAGTTCTTC.

Only a few counts were recorded for this clonotype. The chain has TRBV29-1 and TRBJ2-1; 12 bases are shared with TRBD1. In germline, CDR1 is SQVTM, CDR2 ANQGSEA. J gave up 8 bases and V 6 bases, and 11 bases lay outside the gene matches. The CDR3 extends over 15 amino acids. The CDR3 spells CSVSSPGQGAYEQFF. In DNA form, the CDR3 reads TGCAGCGTCTCTTCACCGGGACAGGGGGCTTATGAGCAGTTCTTC.

The chain employs TRBV6-1 and TRBJ2-1; 10 bases line up with TRBD2. V shed 8 bases, J shed 6 bases, and the junction held 7 bases outside the gene matches. The germline gives CDR1 MNHNS, CDR2 SASEGT. The CDR3 extends over 14 amino acids. This CDR3 is CASRGTSGINEQFF. CDR3 bases: TGTGCCAGCCGGGGAACTAGCGGGATCAATGAGCAGTTCTTC.

The table lists this clonotype with a few counts. The chain recombines TRBV19 with TRBJ1-6; D gene uncertain. Germline V gene data show CDR1 as LNHDA and CDR2 as SQIVND (reference sequence). With 1 base removed from V and 10 bases from J, the gap between germline ends came to 5 bases. This CDR3 has 12 residues. CDR3 residues: CASSIVGSPLHF. DNA of the CDR3: TGTGCCAGTAGTATAGTTGGATCACCCCTCCACTTT.

The rearrangement links TRBV5-4 to TRBJ2-7; D assignment may be TRBD1 or TRBD2 (5 bases each). The germline gives CDR1 SGHNT, CDR2 YYREEE (reference sequence). CDR3 length: 16 amino acids. The V gene lost 0 bases and the J gene lost 4 bases, with 17 bases spanning the gap. CDR3 DNA sequence: TGTGCCAGCAGCTTGGCCACTAGGCAGGGACGATACGAGCAGTACTTC. Translating gives CASSLATRQGRYEQYF.

The chain recombines TRBV19 with TRBJ2-2; 9 bases align to TRBD2. Germline CDR1 and CDR2: LNHDA and SQIVND (reference sequence). The CDR3 is made up of 16 amino acids. Trimming removed 5 bases from V and 3 bases from J; junction bases left unmatched: 7. DNA of the CDR3: TGTGCCAGTAGTCAGATTAGCGGGAGAGACACCGGGGAGCTGTTTTTT. This translates into CASSQISGRDTGELFF.